Below, 24 T cell receptor beta chains from the same sample are listed, as sequenced in a study of lymphopenia after photon versus proton radiotherapy (dated by TCRdb to between 2017 and 2020). Library preparation was by the immunoSEQ multiplex PCR assay. The source is immuneACCESS, and TCRdb retained only in-frame sequences with V and J called. Part of the clones is not carried over; for the studies checked, unresolved V genes explain less than half of this, and the remainder is unexplained. The sample table lists more than 15,000 clones, just over 90% of them with a count of one. About 6% of the sample is in the top ten clones. This material consisted of peripheral blood, taken from a patient treated with photon-based radiotherapy. These receptors all stem from a man aged 55 to 70 with pancreatic cancer.

V is TRBV5-1 and J is TRBJ1-6; a weak D match, TRBD1 (5 bases). CDR1 is SGHRS and CDR2 is YFSETQ in the germline V gene. CDR3 length: 17 amino acids. The V gene lost 0 bases and the J gene lost 0 bases, with 10 bases spanning the gap. The CDR3 loop reads CASSLGHRSSYNSPLHF. DNA of the CDR3: TGCGCCAGCAGCTTGGGACACAGGAGCTCCTATAATTCACCCCTCCACTTT.

The chain uses TRBV7-2 and TRBJ1-2, with a tentative D call TRBD1 (6 bases). Per the germline V gene, CDR1 is SGHTA and CDR2 is FQGNSA. V was pared by 1 base and J by 7 bases, with 22 bases between. The CDR3 loop spans 17 amino acids. The CDR3 here is CASSLGPGVSGAPGYTF. In DNA, the CDR3 is TGTGCCAGCAGCTTAGGCCCAGGGGTTTCCGGGGCTCCTGGCTACACCTTC.

This clone occurred a few times. The chain combines TRBV13 with TRBJ1-5; D is unresolved. Per the germline V gene, CDR1 is PRHDT and CDR2 is FYEKMQ (reference sequence). Trimming took 6 bases from V and 0 from J, leaving 9 bases between them. CDR3 size: 14 residues. CDR3 bases: TGTGCCAGCAGTCCTAATTATAGCAATCAGCCCCAGCATTTT. Translation: CASSPNYSNQPQHF. Using reference TRBV13 and TRBJ1-5 for the parts outside the CDR3, the full variable domain is AAGVIQSPRHLIKEKRETATLKCYPIPRHDTVYWYQQGPGQDPQFLISFYEKMQSDKGSIPDRFSAQQFSDYHSELNMSSLELGDSALYFCASSPNYSNQPQHFGDGTRLSIL.

The rearrangement uses TRBV5-4 and TRBJ2-1; TRBD1 might be the D (5 bases). Trimming left V 0 bases short and J 7 bases short, with 11 bases between. The CDR3 contains 14 residues. CDR1 is SGHNT, CDR2 YYREEE, per germline (reference sequence). The CDR3 nucleotides read TGTGCCAGCAGCTTGGTGGGGCCTAGAAATGAGCAGTTCTTC. Translated, it gives CASSLVGPRNEQFF.

A note on this clone: Likely a read error: the CDR3 ends without its conserved phenylalanine or tryptophan. The CDR3 nucleotides are TGTGCCTGGAGTGTGCAGGGGTTCTATGGCTACACCTCC. It is translated as CAWSVQGFYGYTS. This chain links TRBV30 with TRBJ1-2, with D possibly being TRBD1 (6 bases). The V end was cut by 0 bases, the J end by 4 bases, with 9 bases between. Germline assignment: CDR1 GTSNPN and CDR2 SVGIG (reference sequence). This CDR3 is 13 amino acids long.

The rearrangement links TRBV27 to TRBJ2-5; 9 bases match TRBD1. The J call may be wrong; the DNA end is better matched by TRBJ2-7. The CDR3 loop spans 14 amino acids. The germline V gene encodes CDR1 MNHEY and CDR2 SMNVEV (reference sequence). CDR3 nucleotide sequence: TGTGCCAGCCAGGGACAGGGTGGCTCCTACGAGCAGTACTTC. This gives the protein CASQGQGGSYEQYF.

This chain uses TRBV5-4 with TRBJ1-2; weak D call: TRBD1 (5 bases). Looked up from germline, CDR1 is SGHNT and CDR2 is YYREEE (reference sequence). Trimming removed 4 bases from V and 5 bases from J, with 18 bases in between. The CDR3 runs 15 residues. The CDR3 coding sequence is TGTGCCAGCAGCCCCAACAGGTTACAAGCGTATGGCTACACCTTC. It encodes CASSPNRLQAYGYTF. The whole variable domain, filled in from reference TRBV5-4 and TRBJ1-2, reads ETGVTQSPTHLIKTRGQQVTLRCSSQSGHNTVSWYQQALGQGPQFIFQYYREEENGRGNFPPRFSGLQFPNYSSELNVNALELDDSALYLCASSPNRLQAYGYTFGSGTRLTVV.

To note about this clone: One end of the junction is discordant with germline, which a read error may explain. The chain couples TRBV6-5 to TRBJ1-4; 7 positions match TRBD1. This CDR3 is built from 14 residues. Germline values: CDR1 MNHEY, CDR2 SVGAGI. CDR3 in amino acids: CASSYSLRDSNMLF. The CDR3 DNA follows: TGTGCCAGCAGTTACTCTCTCCGGGACAGTAACATGCTTTTT.

The chain uses TRBV5-4 and TRBJ2-1, with D possibly being TRBD2 (5 bases). Trimming took off 4 bases at V and 4 bases at J, with 15 bases between the two ends. Germline CDR1 reads SGHNT; CDR2 reads YYREEE (reference sequence). The CDR3 spans 15 residues. The CDR3 nucleotides read TGTGCCAGCAGCCCTCGGGCTGGGGAGTACAATGAGCAGTTCTTC. Translation gives CASSPRAGEYNEQFF.

The V gene is TRBV11-2, the J gene TRBJ1-1, with D unresolved. This CDR3 contains 13 residues. V was trimmed by 3 bases and J by 1 base, leaving 6 bases between them. Germline CDR1 and CDR2: SGHAT and FQNNGV. The CDR3 is CASSFSRNTEAFF. The CDR3, as DNA: TGTGCCAGCAGCTTTTCGAGGAACACTGAAGCTTTCTTT. The whole variable domain, filled in from reference TRBV11-2 and TRBJ1-1, reads EAGVAQSPRYKIIEKRQSVAFWCNPISGHATLYWYQQILGQGPKLLIQFQNNGVVDDSQLPKDRFSAERLKGVDSTLKIQPAKLEDSAVYLCASSFSRNTEAFFGQGTRLTVV.

This clone showed up just once. This sequence joins TRBV5-6 and TRBJ1-6; D unclear. Trimming left V 0 bases short and J 9 bases short, with 13 bases between. CDR3 length equals 15 residues. From germline, CDR1 is SGHDT and CDR2 YYEEEE. The CDR3 sequence is CASSLGNRQASPLHF. The CDR3 DNA reads TGTGCCAGCAGCTTGGGGAACAGACAAGCTTCACCCCTCCACTTT.

The chain joins TRBV30 to TRBJ1-6; 11 bases are a match to TRBD1. This CDR3 is 16 amino acids long. The germline CDR1 and CDR2 sequences are GTSNPN and SVGIG (reference sequence). Trimming took 2 bases from V and 8 from J; bases not matched to a gene: 8. CDR3 coding DNA: TGTGCCTGGAGTACCCCCCCGGGACAGGGGGATTCACCCCTCCACTTT. Translation: CAWSTPPGQGDSPLHF.

This chain joins TRBV30 and TRBJ2-7; TRBD1 might be the D (6 bases). This CDR3 is built from 12 residues. Trimming shortened V by 4 bases and J by 3 bases, and 10 bases separated the two germline ends. Germline V gives CDR1 GTSNPN, CDR2 SVGIG (reference sequence). CDR3 sequence reads: CAWTGQSYEQYF. The CDR3 DNA reads as TGTGCCTGGACCGGACAGAGCTACGAGCAGTACTTC.

The CDR3 nucleotides are TGTGCCAGCATCGACAGGCAGACATCACCCCTCCACTTT. It codes for CASIDRQTSPLHF. V usage is TRBV6-6 and J usage is TRBJ1-6, with D perhaps matching TRBD1 (6 bases). Germline CDR1 and CDR2: MNHNY and SVGAGI (reference sequence). V was trimmed by 7 bases and J by 10 bases, leaving 14 bases between them. The CDR3 spans 13 residues.

The chain uses TRBV29-1 and TRBJ2-3; D gene unclear. CDR1 is SQVTM and CDR2 is ANQGSEA in the germline V gene. V gave up 6 bases and J gave up 1 base, with 8 bases separating them. This CDR3 is built from 12 residues. The CDR3 loop is CSVGRGTDTQYF. The CDR3 region has the DNA TGCAGCGTAGGACGCGGCACAGATACGCAGTATTTT.

CDR3 in DNA: TGTGCCAGCAGTAATAAGGCCGAGCAGTACTTC. This codes for CASSNKAEQYF. V and J are TRBV2 and TRBJ2-7, with unresolved D. V gave up 5 bases and J gave up 6 bases, with 8 bases separating them. The length of the CDR3 is 11 residues. The V gene's germline CDR1 is SNHLY and CDR2 FYNNEI.

The rearrangement joins TRBV5-4 to TRBJ2-5; 8 nucleotides agree with TRBD1. Germline assignment: CDR1 SGHNT and CDR2 YYREEE (reference sequence). With V trimmed by 4 bases and J by 4 bases, 3 bases remained unmatched. This CDR3 region has 13 residues. This CDR3 reads CASSPDRAETQYF. CDR3 nucleotides: TGTGCCAGCAGCCCGGACAGGGCAGAGACCCAGTACTTC.

The V gene is TRBV12-5, the J gene TRBJ1-5, with D perhaps TRBD1 (6 bases). The ends were cut back, 0 bases at V and 2 bases at J, with 14 bases in the middle. Per the germline V gene, CDR1 is LGHNT and CDR2 is FRNRAP. This CDR3 has 17 amino acids. CDR3 coding DNA: TGTGCTAGTGGTTTGGTACGGGGGGCGCTGGGCAATCAGCCCCAGCATTTT. Translated: CASGLVRGALGNQPQHF.

The J gene is TRBJ1-1, the V gene TRBV4-1; 11 positions match TRBD1. J lost 0 bases, V lost 7 bases, and 16 bases had no gene match. The CDR3 is 19 amino acids. In germline, CDR1 is MGHRA, CDR2 YSYEKL. The CDR3 coding sequence is TGCGCCAGCAATTCAGGACAGGGGGCTTTGGTAGGGATGAACACTGAAGCTTTCTTT. It encodes CASNSGQGALVGMNTEAFF.

The chain joins TRBV7-2 to TRBJ2-7; the D gene is possibly TRBD1 (5 bases). This CDR3 region has 13 residues. Germline V gene sequence: CDR1 SGHTA, CDR2 FQGNSA. Trimming stripped 1 base from V and 3 bases from J, with 7 bases between. CDR3 protein: CASSLGQRYEQYF. The CDR3 nucleotides are TGTGCCAGCAGCTTAGGACAGCGCTACGAGCAGTACTTC. Full variable domain (missing parts from reference TRBV7-2 and TRBJ2-7): GAGVSQSPSNKVTEKGKDVELRCDPISGHTALYWYRQSLGQGLEFLIYFQGNSAPDKSGLPSDRFSAERTGGSVSTLTIQRTQQEDSAVYLCASSLGQRYEQYFGPGTRLTVT.

The chain links TRBV15 to TRBJ2-5; D call uncertain. In germline, CDR1 is LNHNV, CDR2 YYDKDF (reference sequence). Trimming took 5 bases from V and 0 from J, leaving 7 bases between them. The CDR3 extends over 13 amino acids. CDR3 residues: CATSPRYQETQYF. The DNA for the CDR3 is TGTGCCACCAGCCCGCGGTACCAAGAGACCCAGTACTTC.

The chain employs TRBV11-2 and TRBJ2-1; D is ambiguous. CDR1 and CDR2 (germline): SGHAT, FQNNGV. The V end was cut by 6 bases, the J end by 1 base, with 1 base between. The CDR3 sequence is 11 residues long. The CDR3, as DNA: TGTGCCAGCAGATCCTACAATGAGCAGTTCTTC. Its protein product is CASRSYNEQFF.

This rearrangement joins TRBV7-6 to TRBJ2-3; no clear D gene. The V end was cut by 5 bases, the J end by 4 bases, with 16 bases between. The CDR3 is 15 amino acids. Per germline, CDR1 SGHVS and CDR2 FNYEAQ. Here the CDR3 reads CASSTTVGGSDTQYF. The CDR3 DNA follows: TGTGCCAGCAGCACTACGGTCGGTGGATCAGATACGCAGTATTTT.

The CDR3 bases are TGTGCCAGCAGTCTTGGACAGGGTTATGAAAAACTGTTTTTT. It is translated as CASSLGQGYEKLFF. The chain links TRBV14 to TRBJ1-4, with 8 bases fitting TRBD1. CDR3 length equals 14 residues. The V and J ends lost 6 bases and 6 bases, in that order; junction bases with no gene match: 6. Germline CDR1 SGHDN, CDR2 FVKESK.